A selection of T cell receptor beta chains follows, all from one sample in a study of human T cells and chemical hapten exposure. TCRdb fed the RACE reads into MiXCR, producing one record per CDR3 protein. The table lists some 77,000 distinct CDR3 sequences, 8.5% to 10% of them singletons. The specimen sequenced was whole blood. These receptors all come from a female donor in good health. Some clones in this sample may be carry-over from other donors' samples. Both conserved end residues are part of each CDR3. D genes are given only for firm matches. Not every row has a clone size; where given, it reads once, few, many or a size class.

length	size	V	J	D	DNA	CDR3
13	.	TRBV12-3/TRBV12-4	TRBJ1-1	TRBD1	TGTGCCAGCAGCGGGGACAGGGGGACTGAAGCTTTCTTT	CASSGDRGTEAFF
17	.	TRBV6-5	TRBJ2-6	TRBD1	TGTGCCAGCAGTTACGGGGACAGGGGGTATGGGGCCAACGTCCTGACTTTC	CASSYGDRGYGANVLTF
16	few	TRBV6-2/TRBV6-3	TRBJ1-5	TRBD1	TGTGCCAGCAGTCCCACAGGGGGTTTGGGCAATCAGCCCCAGCATTTT	CASSPTGGLGNQPQHF
14	.	TRBV5-1	TRBJ1-2	.	TGCGCCAGCACCCCGCGGACAGCCAACTATGGCTACACCTTC	CASTPRTANYGYTF
12	many	TRBV14	TRBJ2-7	.	TGTGCCAGCAGCCACTACAGGGCAGGGCAGTACTTC	CASSHYRAGQYF
13	.	TRBV12-3/TRBV12-4	TRBJ1-5	TRBD1	TGTGCCAGCAGTTTAAGTTTCCCCGGACAGGGCTTTTTT	CASSLSFPGQGFF
17	few	TRBV13	TRBJ2-3	TRBD2	TGTGCCAGCAGCCCTAGCCTAGCGGGGGGCTCGGCGGATACGCAGTATTTT	CASSPSLAGGSADTQYF
12	.	TRBV28	TRBJ1-2	.	TGTGCCAGCAGTTTATACCGCAGGGAATGGGTCTTC	CASSLYRREWVF
15	.	TRBV4-2	TRBJ2-7	TRBD1	TGTGCCAGCAGCCAAGACGGGACAGGGAACTACGAGCAGTACTTC	CASSQDGTGNYEQYF
16	few	TRBV12-5	TRBJ1-6	.	TGTGCTAGTGACTCATCCCCGGGACGTCAGGTTTCACCCCTCCACTTT	CASDSSPGRQVSPLHF
15	.	TRBV4-3	TRBJ1-5	.	TGCGCCAGCAGCCAAGATCGCCAGGAAAGCCAGCCCCAGCATTTT	CASSQDRQESQPQHF
13	many	TRBV10-3	TRBJ1-2	.	TGTGCCATCAGTGAGTCGCCGACGGGACATGTCACCTTC	CAISESPTGHVTF
17	many	TRBV5-1	TRBJ2-3	TRBD2	TGCGCCAGCAGCTGGGGACTAGCGGATACTCTCACAGATACGCAGTATTTT	CASSWGLADTLTDTQYF
16	.	TRBV4-2	TRBJ2-3	.	TGTGCCAGCAGCCAAGAGGTGGATACTAGCACAGATACGCAGTATTTT	CASSQEVDTSTDTQYF
15	.	TRBV25-1	TRBJ2-3	TRBD2	TGTGCCAGCCCCGAGCGGGGGGGCGCCACAGATACGCAGTATTTT	CASPERGGATDTQYF
15	.	TRBV5-1	TRBJ1-2	.	TGCGCCAGCAGCCCCACGGACAGCTGGAACTATGGCTACACCTTC	CASSPTDSWNYGYTF
17	many	TRBV5-6	TRBJ1-5	TRBD1	TGTGCCAGCAGCTTGGCCGAGGCAGGGGGCTGGGATCAGCCCCAGCATTTT	CASSLAEAGGWDQPQHF
11	.	TRBV20-1	TRBJ2-5	.	TGCAGTGCTAGAGGTCGAGAGACCCAGTACTTC	CSARGRETQYF
13	many	TRBV6-1	TRBJ2-7	TRBD2	TGTGCCACCCCCCTGAAAGGGGAGGGCGAGCAGTACTTC	CATPLKGEGEQYF
11	many	TRBV6-5	TRBJ2-7	.	TGTGCCAGCAAGCTCGGTTTTGAGCAGTACTTC	CASKLGFEQYF
14	many	TRBV28	TRBJ2-5	.	TGTGCCAGCAGTTCCCACGTGGTAGCTGAGACCCAGTACTTC	CASSSHVVAETQYF
13	many	TRBV18	TRBJ2-7	.	TGTGCCAGCTCACTCCGGAGTAGCGACGAGCAGTACTTC	CASSLRSSDEQYF